This T cell receptor (beta chain) was identified during a study of vaccination effects on CD4 cells after COVID-19. The data were produced by immunoSEQ multiplex PCR, yet TCRdb's version contains in-frame clones alone and is incomplete. The sample includes about 45,000 clones, under 80% of them seen just once. Of note for this clone: Its antigen is as yet unknown.

Germline assignment: CDR1 LGHNA and CDR2 YNFKEQ. J lost 2 bases, V lost 3 bases, and 3 bases had no gene match. The CDR3 totals 15 residues. Expansion of antigen-specific CD4+ T cells with viral peptide pools was carried out by the ViraFEST assay before sequencing. CD4+ T cell isolation took place after 10 days of culture. The person's infection with SARS-CoV-2, confirmed by PCR, took place between March and December 2020. Cultivation was performed at two million PBMC per well with roughly 10 IU/ml IL-2 and approximately 10 ug/ml peptides added. Both day 3 and day 7 saw half the medium replaced with IL-2 medium.

The material was CD4+ T cells from PBMCs cultured with a peptide pool, obtained before COVID-19 vaccination. The receptor comes from a human donor who had a prior SARS-CoV-2 infection. The chain joins TRBV4-2 to TRBJ2-2, with 7 nucleotides matching TRBD2. The CDR3, as DNA: TGTGCCAGCAGCCAGGGGGACTATAACACCGGGGAGCTGTTTTTT. Encoded protein: CASSQGDYNTGELFF.